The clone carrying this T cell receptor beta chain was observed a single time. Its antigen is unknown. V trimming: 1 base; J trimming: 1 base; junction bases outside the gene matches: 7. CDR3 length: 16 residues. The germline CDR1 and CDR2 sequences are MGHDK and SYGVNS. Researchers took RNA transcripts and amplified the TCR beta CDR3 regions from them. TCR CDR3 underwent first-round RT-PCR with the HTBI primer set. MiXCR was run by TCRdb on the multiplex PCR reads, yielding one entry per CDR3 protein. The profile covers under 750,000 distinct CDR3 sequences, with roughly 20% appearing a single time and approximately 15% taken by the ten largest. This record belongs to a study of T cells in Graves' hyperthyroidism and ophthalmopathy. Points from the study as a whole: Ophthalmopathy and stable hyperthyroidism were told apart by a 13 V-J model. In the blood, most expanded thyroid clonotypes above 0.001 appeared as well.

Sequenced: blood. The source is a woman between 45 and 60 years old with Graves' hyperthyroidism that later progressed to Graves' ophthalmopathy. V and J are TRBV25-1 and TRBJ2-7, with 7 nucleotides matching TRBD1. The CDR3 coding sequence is TGTGCCAGCAGTGAATCGGACAGGTTTAGGTCCTACGAGCAGTACTTC. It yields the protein CASSESDRFRSYEQYF.